Presented here are 2 T cell receptor beta chains from one specimen sequenced in a study of vaccination and CD4 T cells after COVID-19. Cultured CD4+ T cell DNA underwent sequencing with the Oncomine TCR Beta short-read assay. TCRdb reanalysed the PCR reads using MiXCR and keeps one entry per CDR3 protein. The table has some 16,000 distinct CDR3 sequences, approximately 53% seen once. For these receptors, no antigen is known. As to treatment: approximately nine-day PBMC culture with coronavirus spike peptide pools or control peptides (ViraFEST assay). The sequenced sample consisted of CD4+ T cells from blood, cultured in vitro. All receptors come from a human donor who had recovered from COVID-19.

V and J are TRBV6-1 and TRBJ2-7; 9 nucleotides agree with TRBD1. This CDR3 has 14 residues. Germline values: CDR1 MNHNS, CDR2 SASEGT. The ends lost 4 bases at V and 0 bases at J; junction bases unmatched: 1. CDR3 amino acids: CASSGDRVSYEQYF. CDR3 nucleotides: TGTGCCAGCAGTGGGGACAGGGTCTCCTACGAGCAGTACTTC.

V gene TRBV11-3 combines with J gene TRBJ2-6; D unclear. V was clipped by 3 bases and J by 0 bases, with 6 bases between them. The CDR3 has 15 amino acids. Germline-derived CDR1 and CDR2 are SGHNT and YENEEA. The DNA for the CDR3 is TGTGCCAGCAGCTTCAGATACTCTGGGGCCAACGTCCTGACTTTC. Translating it yields CASSFRYSGANVLTF.